One sample yielded the 3 T cell receptor beta chains listed below, sequenced in a study of blood T cell repertoires in COVID-19. Some clones are missing from TCRdb's copy, which holds only in-frame ones; the method was immunoSEQ multiplex PCR. In the table there are 46,000 or so clones, about 92% of which are singletons. The sample comprised peripheral blood. Receptors were obtained from a man aged 70 or older with active COVID-19.

The rearrangement links TRBV27 to TRBJ1-3, with D perhaps TRBD1 (6 bases). Trimming stripped 5 bases from V and 3 bases from J, with 17 bases between. Germline CDR1 is MNHEY and CDR2 is SMNVEV (reference sequence). The CDR3 spans 16 residues. The CDR3 spells CASSPVGQTLGNTIYF. The CDR3 coding sequence is TGTGCCAGCAGTCCCGTCGGACAGACCCTTGGAAACACCATATATTTT.

The chain combines TRBV7-2 with TRBJ1-6; 12 positions agree with TRBD1. There are 18 residues in the CDR3. The germline V gene has CDR1 SGHTA and CDR2 FQGNSA. The junction had 8 bases not matched to a gene; V was cut back by 1 base and J by 7 bases. This CDR3 reads CASSLVAGTGGGNSPLHF. CDR3 coding DNA: TGTGCCAGCAGCTTAGTCGCAGGGACAGGGGGCGGGAATTCACCCCTCCACTTT. Together with reference TRBV7-2 and TRBJ1-6, the CDR3 gives the full variable domain: GAGVSQSPSNKVTEKGKDVELRCDPISGHTALYWYRQSLGQGLEFLIYFQGNSAPDKSGLPSDRFSAERTGGSVSTLTIQRTQQEDSAVYLCASSLVAGTGGGNSPLHFGNGTRLTVT.

This clone was seen more than once but under ten times. The J gene is TRBJ2-7, the V gene TRBV18; TRBD2 aligns across 10 bases. This CDR3 has 16 residues. The germline V gene has CDR1 KGHSH and CDR2 LQKENI. Unmatched junction bases numbered 12, after V lost 3 bases and J lost 7 bases. CDR3: CASSPIPSGRAGEQYF. CDR3 DNA: TGTGCCAGCTCACCTATCCCCAGCGGGAGGGCTGGGGAGCAGTACTTC.